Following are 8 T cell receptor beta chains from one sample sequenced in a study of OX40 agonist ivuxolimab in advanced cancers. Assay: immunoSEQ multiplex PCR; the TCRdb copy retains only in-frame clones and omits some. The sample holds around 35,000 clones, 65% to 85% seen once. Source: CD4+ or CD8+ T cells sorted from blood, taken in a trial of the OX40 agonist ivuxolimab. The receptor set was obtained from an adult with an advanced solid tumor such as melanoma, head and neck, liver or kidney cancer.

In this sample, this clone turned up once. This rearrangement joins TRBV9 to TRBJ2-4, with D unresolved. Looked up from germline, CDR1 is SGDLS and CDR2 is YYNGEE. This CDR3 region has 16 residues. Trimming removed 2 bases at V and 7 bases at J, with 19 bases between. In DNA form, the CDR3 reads TGTGCCAGCAGCGTCGGACCTGCGCCTTCCCAGAACATTCAGTACTTC. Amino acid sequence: CASSVGPAPSQNIQYF.

As DNA, the CDR3 is TGTGCCAGCAGTCGACAAGGGTATAGCAATCAGCCCCAGCATTTT. Protein product: CASSRQGYSNQPQHF. This chain links TRBV2 with TRBJ1-5; no reliable D call. The germline V gene encodes CDR1 SNHLY and CDR2 FYNNEI. The CDR3 consists of 15 residues. V gave up 5 bases and J gave up 0 bases, with 11 bases separating them.

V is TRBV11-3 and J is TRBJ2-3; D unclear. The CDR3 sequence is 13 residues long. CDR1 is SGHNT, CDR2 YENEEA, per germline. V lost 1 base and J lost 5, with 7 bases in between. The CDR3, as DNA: TGTGCCAGCAGCTTAGCGTACGGAGATACGCAGTATTTT. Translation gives CASSLAYGDTQYF.

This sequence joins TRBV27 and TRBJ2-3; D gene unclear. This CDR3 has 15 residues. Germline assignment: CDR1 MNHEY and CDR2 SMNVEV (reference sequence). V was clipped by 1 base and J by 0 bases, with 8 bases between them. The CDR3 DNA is TGTGCCAGCAGTTTATGGGGTAGGAGCACAGATACGCAGTATTTT. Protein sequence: CASSLWGRSTDTQYF.

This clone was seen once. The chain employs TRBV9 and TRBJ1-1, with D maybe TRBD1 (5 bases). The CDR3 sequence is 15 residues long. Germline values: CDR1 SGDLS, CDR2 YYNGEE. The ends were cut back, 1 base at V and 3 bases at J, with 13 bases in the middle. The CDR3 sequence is CASSVRGVGDTEAFF. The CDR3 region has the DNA TGTGCCAGCAGCGTAAGAGGGGTGGGGGACACTGAAGCTTTCTTT.

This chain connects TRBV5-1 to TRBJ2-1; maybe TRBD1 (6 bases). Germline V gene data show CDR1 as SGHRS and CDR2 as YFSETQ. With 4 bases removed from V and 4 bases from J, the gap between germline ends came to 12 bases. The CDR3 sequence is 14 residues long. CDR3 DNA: TGCGCCAGCAGCACTCGTACAGGGTACAATGAGCAGTTCTTC. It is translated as CASSTRTGYNEQFF.

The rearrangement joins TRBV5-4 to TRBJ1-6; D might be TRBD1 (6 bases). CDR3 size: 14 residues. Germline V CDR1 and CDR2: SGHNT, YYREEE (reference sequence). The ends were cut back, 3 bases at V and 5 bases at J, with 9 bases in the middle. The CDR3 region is CASSSGQDNSPLHF. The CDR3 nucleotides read TGTGCCAGCAGCTCGGGACAAGATAATTCACCCCTCCACTTT.

The CDR3 region has the DNA TGTGCCTGCGCCCAAGCAAGCACAGATACGCAGTATTTT. This encodes CACAQASTDTQYF. This sequence joins TRBV30 and TRBJ2-3; D gene unclear. CDR3 length equals 13 residues. V lost 6 bases and J 0 bases, leaving 10 bases between the germline ends. Germline CDR1 and CDR2: GTSNPN and SVGIG (reference sequence).